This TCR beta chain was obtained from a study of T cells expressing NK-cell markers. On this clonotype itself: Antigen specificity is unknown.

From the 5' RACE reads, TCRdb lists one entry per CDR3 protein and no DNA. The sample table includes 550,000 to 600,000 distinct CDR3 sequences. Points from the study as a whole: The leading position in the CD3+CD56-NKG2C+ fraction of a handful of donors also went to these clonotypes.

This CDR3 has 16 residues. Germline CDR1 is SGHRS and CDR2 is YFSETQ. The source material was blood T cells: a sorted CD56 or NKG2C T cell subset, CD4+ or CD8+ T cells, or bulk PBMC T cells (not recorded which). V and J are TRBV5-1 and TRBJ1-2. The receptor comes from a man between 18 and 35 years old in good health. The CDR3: CASSLAGTRDGYGYTF.